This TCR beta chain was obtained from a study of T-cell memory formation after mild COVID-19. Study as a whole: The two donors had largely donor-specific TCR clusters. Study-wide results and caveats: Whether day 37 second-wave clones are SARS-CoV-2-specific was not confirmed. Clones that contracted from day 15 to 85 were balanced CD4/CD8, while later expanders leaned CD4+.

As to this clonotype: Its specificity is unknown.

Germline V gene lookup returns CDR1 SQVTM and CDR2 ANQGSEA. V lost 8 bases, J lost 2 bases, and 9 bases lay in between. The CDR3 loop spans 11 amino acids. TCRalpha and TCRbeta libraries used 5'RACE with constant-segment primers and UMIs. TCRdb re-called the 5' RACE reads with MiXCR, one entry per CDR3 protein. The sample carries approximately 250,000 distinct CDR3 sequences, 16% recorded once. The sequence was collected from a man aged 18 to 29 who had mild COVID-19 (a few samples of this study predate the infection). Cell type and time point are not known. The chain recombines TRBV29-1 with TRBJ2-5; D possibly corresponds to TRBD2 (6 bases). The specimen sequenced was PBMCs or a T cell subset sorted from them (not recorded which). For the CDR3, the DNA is TGCAGCACCGGGAGACAAGAGACCCAGTACTTC. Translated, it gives CSTGRQETQYF. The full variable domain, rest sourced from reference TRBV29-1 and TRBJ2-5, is SAVISQKPSRDICQRGTSLTIQCQVDSQVTMMFWYRQQPGQSLTLIATANQGSEATYESGFVIDKFPISRPNLTFSTLTVSNMSPEDSSIYLCSTGRQETQYFGPGTRLLVL.